This T cell receptor beta chain was sequenced during a study of CD8 T cells in ankylosing spondylitis. About this clonotype: The antigen is undetermined.

The CDR3 length is 13 residues. Trimming took 6 bases from V and 6 from J, leaving 14 bases between them. Looked up from germline, CDR1 is MNHNS and CDR2 is SASEGT. TCRdb re-derived calls from the 5' RACE reads in MiXCR, one entry per CDR3 protein. Here the sample spans under 450,000 distinct CDR3 sequences, about 15% being singletons. Study findings and constraints: In ankylosing spondylitis blood, a motif of roughly 8 highly homologous TCR beta variants appeared characteristic.

The TCR comes from a male donor with ankylosing spondylitis. The rearrangement joins TRBV6-1 to TRBJ1-2; D is possibly TRBD1 (5 bases). The specimen was blood, either unsorted or a sorted T cell fraction (not recorded which). CDR3: CASRLRTPDGYTF. CDR3 nucleotide sequence: TGTGCCAGCAGACTCAGGACACCAGATGGCTACACCTTC.